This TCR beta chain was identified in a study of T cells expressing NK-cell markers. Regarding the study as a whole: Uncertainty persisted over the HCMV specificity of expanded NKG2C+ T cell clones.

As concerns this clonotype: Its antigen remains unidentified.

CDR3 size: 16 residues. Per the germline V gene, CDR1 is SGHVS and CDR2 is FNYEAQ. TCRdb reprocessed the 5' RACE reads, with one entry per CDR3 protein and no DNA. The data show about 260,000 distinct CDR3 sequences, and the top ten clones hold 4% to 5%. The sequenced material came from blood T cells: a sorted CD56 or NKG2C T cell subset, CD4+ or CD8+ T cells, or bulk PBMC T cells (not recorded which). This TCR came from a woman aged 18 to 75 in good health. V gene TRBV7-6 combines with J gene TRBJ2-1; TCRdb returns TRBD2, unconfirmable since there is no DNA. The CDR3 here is CASSLTSGGPYNEQFF.